One T cell receptor (beta chain) is described in this entry. The antigen remains undetermined. This sample was included in a study of human T cells and chemical hapten exposure. The time point here: patch test 3, about 24 weeks after DPC sensitization. The treatment: therapeutic diphenylcyclopropenone sensitization with weekly scalp DPC. Blood collection happened ahead of applying each patch test. In the library, unique molecular identifiers were attached to individual cDNA molecules. TCRdb reprocessed the RACE reads with MiXCR, giving one entry per CDR3 protein. The sample has 190,000 or so distinct CDR3 sequences, under 25% seen once. Overall study results and limits: No shift was seen in TCRs above 1 in 1000 frequency with DPC sensitization. A positive correlation with patch test score was shown by PT1 expanded TCR counts.

Trimming removed 3 bases from V and 6 bases from J; junction bases left unmatched: 10. This CDR3 region has 16 residues. The germline gives CDR1 DFQATT, CDR2 SNEGSKA (reference sequence). The source is a woman aged 40 to 50 with alopecia areata. Some clones in this sample may be carry-over from other donors' samples. Here the sequenced sample was whole blood, taken in connection with sensitization to the hapten diphenylcyclopropenone (DPC). This chain joins TRBV20-1 and TRBJ2-1, with 11 bases aligning to TRBD2. The CDR3 protein is CSARVPPGLAVNEQFF. CDR3 DNA sequence: TGCAGTGCTAGGGTCCCCCCGGGACTAGCGGTCAATGAGCAGTTCTTC.